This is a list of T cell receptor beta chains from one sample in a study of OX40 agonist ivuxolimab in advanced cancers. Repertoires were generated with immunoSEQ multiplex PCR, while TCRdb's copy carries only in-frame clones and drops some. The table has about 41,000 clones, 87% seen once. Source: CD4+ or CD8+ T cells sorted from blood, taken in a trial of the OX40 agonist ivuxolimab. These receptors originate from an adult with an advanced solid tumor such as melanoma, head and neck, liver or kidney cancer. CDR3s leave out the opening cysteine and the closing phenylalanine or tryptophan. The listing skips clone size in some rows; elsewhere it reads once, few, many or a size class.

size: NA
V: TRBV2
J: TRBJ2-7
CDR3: ASIEGQGFDEQY

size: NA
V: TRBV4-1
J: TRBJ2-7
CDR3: ASSRPPDSTTYEQY

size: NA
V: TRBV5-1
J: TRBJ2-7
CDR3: ASSLVAGTNYEQY

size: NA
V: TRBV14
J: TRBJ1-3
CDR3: ASSQVLGNTIY

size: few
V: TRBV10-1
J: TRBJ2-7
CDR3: ASMASGPYEQY

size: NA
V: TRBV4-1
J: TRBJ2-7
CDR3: ASSQALTYEQY

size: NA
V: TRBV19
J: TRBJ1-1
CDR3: ASSGQITEAF

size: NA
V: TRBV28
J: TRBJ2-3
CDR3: ASVASDSTDTQY

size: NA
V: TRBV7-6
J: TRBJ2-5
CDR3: ASSPGVAETQY

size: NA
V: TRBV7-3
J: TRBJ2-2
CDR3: ASSLQGPNTGELF

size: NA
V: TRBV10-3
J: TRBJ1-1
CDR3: AISETGTPGKDTEAF

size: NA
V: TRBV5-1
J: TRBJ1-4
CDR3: ASSPGTRPGEKLF

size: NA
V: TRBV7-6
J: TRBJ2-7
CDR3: ASSSSSIYEQY

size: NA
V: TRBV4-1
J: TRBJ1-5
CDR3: ASSQLLQVSNQPQH

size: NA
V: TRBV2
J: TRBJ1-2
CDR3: ASSIDRVW

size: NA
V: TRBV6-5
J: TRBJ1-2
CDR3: ASRTGKGNYGYT

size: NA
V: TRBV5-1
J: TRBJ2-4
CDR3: ASSPDRGRNIQY

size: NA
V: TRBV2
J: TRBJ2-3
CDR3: ASRGGTGYPDTQY

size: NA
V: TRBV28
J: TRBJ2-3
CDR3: ASSTGTQY

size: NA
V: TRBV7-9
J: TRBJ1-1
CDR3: ASSPRVGEAF

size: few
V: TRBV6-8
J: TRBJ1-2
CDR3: ARWTGEQVGGYT

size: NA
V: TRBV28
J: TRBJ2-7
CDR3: ASRLPGGGEQY

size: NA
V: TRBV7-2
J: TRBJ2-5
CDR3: VTSGVQETQY

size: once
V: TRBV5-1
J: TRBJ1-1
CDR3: ASSWTGGPGTEAF

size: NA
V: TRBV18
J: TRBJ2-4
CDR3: ASSMAGPTKNIQY

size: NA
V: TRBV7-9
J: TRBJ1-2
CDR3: ASSLDGTAQHGYT

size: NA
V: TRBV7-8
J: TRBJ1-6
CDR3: ASSLGQNNSPLH

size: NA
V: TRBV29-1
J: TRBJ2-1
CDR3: SVSPPGKNEQF

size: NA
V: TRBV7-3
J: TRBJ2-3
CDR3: ASSHRGATDTQY

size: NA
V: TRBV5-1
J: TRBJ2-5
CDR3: ASSLALGGGAQTQY

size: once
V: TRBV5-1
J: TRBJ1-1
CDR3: ASSEGASTEAF

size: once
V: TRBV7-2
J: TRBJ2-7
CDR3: ASSLGRLTYEQY

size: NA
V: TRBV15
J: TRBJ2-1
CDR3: ATSRDSGGLVYNEQF